This T cell receptor (beta chain) was obtained from a study of Graves' ophthalmopathy and Graves' hyperthyroidism. This clonotype was seen at least ten times. CDR3 regions of TCR beta were amplified from RNA transcripts. The first round was an RT-PCR with HTBI primers, and the second round was a multiplex PCR. MiXCR, run by TCRdb on the multiplex PCR reads, gives a single entry per CDR3 protein. Of about 370,000 distinct CDR3 sequences listed, around 19% are singletons. This CDR3 region has 15 residues. V shed 3 bases and J 5 bases; nucleotides not matched to a gene: 2. The germline V gene has CDR1 SGHTA and CDR2 FQGNSA.

V and J are TRBV7-2 and TRBJ2-5, with 14 bases that match TRBD2. The sequence derives from a woman younger than 30 with Graves' ophthalmopathy. The sample taken for sequencing was peripheral blood. The CDR3 DNA is TGTGCCAGCAGCTTTTGGACTAGCGGGAGGGAGACCCAGTACTTC. This encodes CASSFWTSGRETQYF.